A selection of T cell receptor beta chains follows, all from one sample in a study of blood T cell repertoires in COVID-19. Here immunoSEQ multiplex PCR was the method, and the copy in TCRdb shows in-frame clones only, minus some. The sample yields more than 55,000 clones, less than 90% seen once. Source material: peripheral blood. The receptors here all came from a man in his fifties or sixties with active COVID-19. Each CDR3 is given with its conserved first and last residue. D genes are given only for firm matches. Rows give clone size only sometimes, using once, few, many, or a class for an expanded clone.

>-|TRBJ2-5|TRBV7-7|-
CASSLVGAQETQYF
TGTGCTAGCAGCTTAGTAGGGGCCCAAGAGACCCAGTACTTC
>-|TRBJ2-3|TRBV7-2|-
CASSLTVPLWRQYF
TGTGCCAGCAGCTTGACAGTACCCCTATGGAGGCAGTATTTT
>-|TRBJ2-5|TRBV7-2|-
CASSLGRGPQTQYF
TGTGCCAGCAGCTTAGGGCGGGGGCCCCAGACCCAGTACTTC
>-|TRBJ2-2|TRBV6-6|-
CASSQGTYTGELFF
TGTGCCAGCAGCCAGGGGACCTACACCGGGGAGCTGTTTTTT
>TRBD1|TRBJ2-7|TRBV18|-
CASSPSDRGEQYF
TGTGCCAGCTCACCGTCGGACAGGGGCGAGCAGTACTTC
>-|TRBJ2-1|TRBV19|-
CASSIAGTYSSYNEQFF
TGTGCCAGTAGTATAGCTGGGACTTACAGCTCCTACAATGAGCAGTTCTTC
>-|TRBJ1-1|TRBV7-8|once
CASSPTEGGGTEAFF
TGTGCCAGCAGCCCTACTGAGGGGGGGGGCACTGAAGCTTTCTTT
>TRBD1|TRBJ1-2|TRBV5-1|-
CASSHTKGQGDYGYTF
TGCGCCAGCAGCCACACAAAAGGGCAGGGGGACTATGGCTACACCTTC
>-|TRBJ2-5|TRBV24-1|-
CATSDPNRVGQETQYF
TGTGCCACCAGTGACCCGAACAGGGTCGGACAAGAGACCCAGTACTTC
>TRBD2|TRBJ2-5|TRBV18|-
CASSPPGTSFQETQYF
TGTGCCAGCTCACCACCGGGGACTAGCTTTCAAGAGACCCAGTACTTC
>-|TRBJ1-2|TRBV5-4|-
CASSLVGQSFGYTF
TGTGCCAGCAGCTTGGTGGGCCAGTCTTTTGGCTACACCTTC
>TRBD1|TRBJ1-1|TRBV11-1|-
CASSTTGGYTEAFF
TGTGCCAGCAGCACGACAGGGGGCTACACTGAAGCTTTCTTT
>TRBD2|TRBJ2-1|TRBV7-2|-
CASSISGGGSYEQFF
TGTGCCAGCAGCATTAGCGGGGGAGGTTCCTATGAGCAGTTCTTC
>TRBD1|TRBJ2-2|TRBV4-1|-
CASSPRTGNTGELFF
TGCGCCAGCAGCCCCCGGACAGGGAACACCGGGGAGCTGTTTTTT
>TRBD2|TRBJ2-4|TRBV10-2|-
CASSDAGLAENIQYF
TGCGCCAGCAGCGATGCCGGACTAGCGGAAAACATTCAGTACTTC
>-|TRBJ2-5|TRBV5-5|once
CASSLDSWALETQYF
TGTGCCAGCAGCTTGGATTCTTGGGCGTTGGAGACCCAGTACTTC
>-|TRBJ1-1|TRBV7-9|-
CASSLWVGQNTEAFF
TGTGCCAGCAGCTTATGGGTGGGGCAGAACACTGAAGCTTTCTTT
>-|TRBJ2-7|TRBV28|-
CASSSQGVWFGRINEQYF
TGTGCCAGCAGTTCCCAAGGGGTTTGGTTCGGGAGAATCAACGAGCAGTACTTC
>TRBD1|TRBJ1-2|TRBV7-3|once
CASSWDRGGGYTF
TGTGCCAGCAGCTGGGACAGGGGGGGTGGCTACACCTTC
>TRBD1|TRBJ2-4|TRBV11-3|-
CASSIRQGAAKNIQYF
TGTGCCAGCAGCATAAGACAGGGGGCGGCCAAAAACATTCAGTACTTC
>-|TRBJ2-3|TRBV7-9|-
CASSVRTKGDTQYF
TGTGCCAGCAGCGTGAGGACAAAAGGGGATACGCAGTATTTT
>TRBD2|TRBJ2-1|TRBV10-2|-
CASSRVSGGASEQFF
TGCGCCAGCAGTAGGGTCAGCGGGGGGGCATCTGAGCAGTTCTTC
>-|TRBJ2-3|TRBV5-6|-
CASSLQRNTQYF
TGTGCCAGCAGCTTACAGAGAAATACGCAGTATTTT
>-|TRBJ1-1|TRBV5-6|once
CASRRAGTTEAFF
TGTGCCAGCAGGCGGGCCGGGACAACTGAAGCTTTCTTT
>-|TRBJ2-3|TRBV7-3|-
CASSLSWPDTQYF
TGTGCCAGCAGCTTAAGCTGGCCAGATACGCAGTATTTT
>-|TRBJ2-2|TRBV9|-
CASSPRQQNTGELFF
TGTGCCAGCAGCCCTAGACAGCAGAACACCGGGGAGCTGTTTTTT
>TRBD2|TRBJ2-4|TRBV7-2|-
CASSEGPGREPKNIQYF
TGTGCCAGCAGCGAGGGACCAGGGAGGGAGCCCAAAAACATTCAGTACTTC
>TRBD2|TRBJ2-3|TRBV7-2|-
CASSVSGSTDTQYF
TGTGCCAGCAGCGTTAGCGGGAGCACAGATACGCAGTATTTT
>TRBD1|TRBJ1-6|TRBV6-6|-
CAGSSGTGGAESPLHF
TGTGCCGGGTCTTCCGGGACAGGGGGCGCGGAATCACCCCTCCACTTT
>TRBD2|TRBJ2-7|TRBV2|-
CASKIPGLASSYEQYF
TGTGCCAGCAAAATACCGGGACTAGCGTCTTCCTACGAGCAGTACTTC
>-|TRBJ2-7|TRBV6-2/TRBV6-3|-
CASSYVASLSSYEQYF
TGTGCCAGCAGTTACGTTGCGAGCCTAAGCTCCTACGAGCAGTACTTC
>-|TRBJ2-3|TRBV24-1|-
CATSLAERTDTQYF
TGTGCCACCAGTTTGGCGGAGCGCACAGATACGCAGTATTTT
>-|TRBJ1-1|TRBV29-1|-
CSVVVSGQLAFF
TGCAGCGTTGTAGTTTCAGGACAGCTAGCTTTCTTT
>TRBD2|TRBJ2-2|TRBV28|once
CASSLLAGRTGELFF
TGTGCCAGCAGCCTTCTAGCGGGACGCACCGGGGAGCTGTTTTTT